This entry describes one T cell receptor (beta chain). Profiled with immunoSEQ multiplex PCR; TCRdb holds only in-frame clones, not every one. This sample has some 1.1 million clones; roughly 80% occur once, and the top ten carry approximately 0.95%. This sample was taken from a study of shared clonotypes between healthy human individuals. Losses at the gene ends were 4 bases for V and 6 bases for J; bases not matched to a gene: 7. Germline CDR1 reads SGHRS; CDR2 reads YFSETQ. The CDR3 is 16 amino acids. Donors included only healthy HIV-negative adults lacking recent acute infections or vaccinations. This TCR came from a man between 18 and 35 years old in good health. Some clones in this sample may be carry-over from other donors' samples. The V call is TRBV5-1, the J call TRBJ2-1, with 13 bases that match TRBD2. The sequenced material came from memory CD4+ T cells from PBMCs. Documented subset: CD45RA-negative fraction. CDR3 DNA sequence: TGCGCCAGCAGCCAAAGGACTAGCGGGAGCAGCAATGAGCAGTTCTTC. This gives the protein CASSQRTSGSSNEQFF.